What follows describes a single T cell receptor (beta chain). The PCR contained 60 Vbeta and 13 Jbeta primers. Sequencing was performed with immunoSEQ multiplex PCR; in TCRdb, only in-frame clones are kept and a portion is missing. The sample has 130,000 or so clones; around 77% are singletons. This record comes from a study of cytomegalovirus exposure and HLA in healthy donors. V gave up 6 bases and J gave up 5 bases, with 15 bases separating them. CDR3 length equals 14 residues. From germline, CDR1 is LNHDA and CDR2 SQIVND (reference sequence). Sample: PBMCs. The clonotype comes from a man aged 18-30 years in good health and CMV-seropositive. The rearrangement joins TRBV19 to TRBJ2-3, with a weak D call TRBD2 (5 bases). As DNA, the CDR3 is TGTGCCAGTAGGGCCGAGACTACTCTAGATACGCAGTATTTT. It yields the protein CASRAETTLDTQYF.